The present entry profiles one TCR beta chain with its context. The record originates from a study of blood T cell repertoires in COVID-19. Original handling: Estimation of nucleated cell counts was performed using reference gene primer amplification. TCRdb's table, derived via immunoSEQ multiplex PCR, lists solely in-frame clones and lacks some. V and J calls and clone size are copied from that table; D and trimming were computed from the DNA. The data contain roughly 200,000 clones, about four fifths of them singletons. Sequenced material: peripheral blood. This clonotype originated in a woman between 40 and 55 years old with COVID-19, enrolled during active disease.

The chain's CDR3 is CASSLTSGGYETQYF. CDR3 DNA: TGTGCCAGCAGCTTGACTAGCGGGGGGTATGAGACCCAGTACTTC. J is TRBJ2-5 and V is TRBV7-3; 13 bases match TRBD2. The J segment lost 5 bases and the V segment lost 3 bases, leaving 3 bases of the junction unmatched. The CDR3 is 15 amino acids. Germline lookup yields CDR1 SGHTA and CDR2 FQGTGA.